One and the same sample provided the 2 T cell receptor beta chains below, sequenced in a study of pediatric ulcerative colitis. The rectum was sampled with one to two pinch biopsies at colonoscopy. Sequencing was performed with immunoSEQ multiplex PCR; in TCRdb, only in-frame clones are kept and a portion is missing. This table has 15,000 to 20,000 clones, approximately 69% appearing once. Material: gut tissue. These receptors were collected from a girl aged 5-17 years with moderate ulcerative colitis.

This rearrangement joins TRBV25-1 to TRBJ1-2, with D unresolved. Trimming took off 4 bases at V and 2 bases at J, with 5 bases between the two ends. CDR3 length equals 12 residues. Germline V gene data show CDR1 as MGHDK and CDR2 as SYGVNS. The DNA of the CDR3 is TGTGCCAGCAGTGGCATCAACTATGGCTACACCTTC. This gives the protein CASSGINYGYTF.

The chain recombines TRBV6-4 with TRBJ2-3, with TRBD1 matching over 8 bases. The length of the CDR3 is 16 residues. Germline CDR1 and CDR2: MRHNA and SNTAGT. The junction had 12 bases not matched to a gene; V was cut back by 8 bases and J by 2 bases. CDR3 bases: TGTGCCAGCCTAAGCCCGACAGGGGTCCTCACAGATACGCAGTATTTT. Amino acids: CASLSPTGVLTDTQYF.